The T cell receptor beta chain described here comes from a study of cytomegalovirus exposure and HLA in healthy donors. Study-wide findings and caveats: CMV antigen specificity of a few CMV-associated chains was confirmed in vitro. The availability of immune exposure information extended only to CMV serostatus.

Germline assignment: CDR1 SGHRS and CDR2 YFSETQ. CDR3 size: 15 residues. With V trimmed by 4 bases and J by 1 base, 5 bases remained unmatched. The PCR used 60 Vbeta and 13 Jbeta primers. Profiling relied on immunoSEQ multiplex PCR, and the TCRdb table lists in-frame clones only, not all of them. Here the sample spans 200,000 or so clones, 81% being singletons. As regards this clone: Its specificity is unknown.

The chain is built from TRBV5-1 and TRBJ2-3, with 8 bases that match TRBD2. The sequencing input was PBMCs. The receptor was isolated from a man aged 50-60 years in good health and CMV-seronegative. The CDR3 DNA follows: TGCGCCAGCAGCGGAGCCGGGGGGGGCACAGATACGCAGTATTTT. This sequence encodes CASSGAGGGTDTQYF.